Below are 29 T cell receptor beta chains sequenced from a single sample in a study of control samples from healthy donors and cancer patients. Here immunoSEQ multiplex PCR was the method, and the copy in TCRdb shows in-frame clones only, minus some. Seen here are about 170,000 clones, 90% to 95% observed once, and the top ten hold over 1.3%. Material: blood. The receptors here all came from a woman between 18 and 30 years old in good health.

As concerns this clone: Germline is not matched at one junction end, which may reflect a read error. The chain has TRBV7-7 and TRBJ2-5, with no clear D. The length of the CDR3 is 15 residues. The germline gives CDR1 SSHAT, CDR2 FNYEAQ (reference sequence). The CDR3 region is CASSLYPGPQETQYF. Written as DNA, the CDR3 is TGTGCTAGCAGCTTATATCCAGGACCGCAAGAGACCCAGTACTTC.

V usage is TRBV19 and J usage is TRBJ2-5, with D perhaps assigned TRBD1 or TRBD2 (5 bases each). The ends were cut back, 10 bases at V and 5 bases at J, with 17 bases in the middle. This CDR3 comprises 13 residues. CDR1 is LNHDA, CDR2 SQIVND, per germline (reference sequence). The CDR3 region has the DNA TGTGCCACCACGGGGCAGGGATACGAGACCCAGTACTTC. Translation gives CATTGQGYETQYF.

The sample holds a few counts of this clone. The chain recombines TRBV11-3 with TRBJ2-2, with D unclear. Trimming took off 1 base at V and 0 bases at J, with 9 bases between the two ends. From germline, CDR1 is SGHNT and CDR2 YENEEA. The CDR3 runs 16 residues. Written as DNA, the CDR3 is TGTGCCAGCAGCTTAGCCAGCGCCGCGAACACCGGGGAGCTGTTTTTT. Its translation is CASSLASAANTGELFF.

V usage is TRBV29-1 and J usage is TRBJ1-2; D is undetermined. This CDR3 region has 11 residues. The ends were cut back, 4 bases at V and 1 base at J, with 4 bases in the middle. Germline loops: CDR1 SQVTM, CDR2 ANQGSEA. For the CDR3, the DNA is TGCAGCGTTGGCCTTAACTATGGCTACACCTTC. Translation gives CSVGLNYGYTF.

The chain couples TRBV7-9 to TRBJ2-7, with unresolved D. Germline lookup yields CDR1 SEHNR and CDR2 FQNEAQ (reference sequence). The V end was cut by 5 bases, the J end by 7 bases, with 21 bases between. The CDR3 has 15 residues. In DNA, the CDR3 is TGTGCCAGCAGCCCACGCACGGACCAACTGGGAGAGCAGTACTTC. Its translation is CASSPRTDQLGEQYF.

The rearrangement uses TRBV3-1 (or the pseudogene TRBV3-2) and TRBJ2-1; no clear D. Trimming stripped 4 bases from V and 7 bases from J, with 8 bases between. Germline V gene lookup returns CDR1 LGHDT and CDR2 YNNKEL (reference sequence). This CDR3 is built from 12 residues. The CDR3 sequence is CASSLGSNEQFF. The DNA of the CDR3 is TGTGCCAGCAGCCTCGGGTCTAATGAGCAGTTCTTC.

The CDR3 nucleotides read TGTGCCAGCAGCCTCCGACAGGGGAACACTGAAGCTTTCTTT. As protein: CASSLRQGNTEAFF. The chain combines TRBV7-8 with TRBJ1-1; TRBD1 aligns across 7 bases. The CDR3 has 14 amino acids. The germline V gene encodes CDR1 SGHVS and CDR2 FQNEAQ. V shed 5 bases and J 1 base; nucleotides not matched to a gene: 4.

The chain links TRBV18 to TRBJ1-5; 8 nucleotides agree with TRBD1. This CDR3 spans 14 amino acids. Germline V gene data show CDR1 as KGHSH and CDR2 as LQKENI. Losses at the gene ends were 3 bases for V and 3 bases for J; bases not matched to a gene: 1. In DNA, the CDR3 is TGTGCCAGCTCACCGGGACAGGTCAATCAGCCCCAGCATTTT. This translates into CASSPGQVNQPQHF.

The chain recombines TRBV6-5 with TRBJ1-1; D call uncertain. This CDR3 spans 14 amino acids. The germline V and J ends were trimmed by 2 bases and 6 bases, with 13 bases remaining between them. Germline V gives CDR1 MNHEY, CDR2 SVGAGI. The CDR3 nucleotides are TGTGCCAGCAGTTACGATCCGTCTAGTCCTGAAGCTTTCTTT. The encoded protein is CASSYDPSSPEAFF.

The rearrangement joins TRBV18 to TRBJ2-3; TRBD1 matches 7 bases. This CDR3 contains 15 residues. In germline, CDR1 is KGHSH, CDR2 LQKENI. The V and J ends lost 3 bases and 3 bases, in that order; junction bases with no gene match: 6. CDR3 DNA: TGTGCCAGCTCACCTTCAGGGGGAAGGACAGATACGCAGTATTTT. Translating it yields CASSPSGGRTDTQYF.

The chain links TRBV12-5 to TRBJ1-5; D is uncertain. This CDR3 region has 18 residues. The V gene's germline CDR1 is LGHNT and CDR2 FRNRAP. Between the trimmed V and J ends, which lost 0 bases and 5 bases, there was a span of 20 bases. The CDR3 here is CASGLVLGTVPMDQPQHF. The CDR3 nucleotides read TGTGCTAGTGGTTTGGTACTTGGAACAGTCCCAATGGATCAGCCCCAGCATTTT.

The chain combines TRBV7-2 with TRBJ1-2, with D unclear. Germline values: CDR1 SGHTA, CDR2 FQGNSA. Trimming shortened V by 5 bases and J by 3 bases, and 22 bases separated the two germline ends. The length of the CDR3 is 17 residues. The CDR3 reads CASSPYVPRARDYGYTF. The CDR3 coding sequence is TGTGCCAGCAGCCCTTATGTCCCCCGGGCGCGGGACTATGGCTACACCTTC.

The V gene is TRBV15, the J gene TRBJ1-1, with D tentatively TRBD1 (6 bases). The ends were cut back, 1 base at V and 1 base at J, with 13 bases in the middle. There are 16 residues in the CDR3. Germline V gives CDR1 LNHNV, CDR2 YYDKDF (reference sequence). The CDR3 protein is CATSRGGGRGNTEAFF. For the CDR3, the DNA is TGTGCCACCAGCAGAGGAGGCGGCAGGGGGAACACTGAAGCTTTCTTT. Using reference TRBV15 and TRBJ1-1 for the parts outside the CDR3, the full variable domain is DAMVIQNPRYQVTQFGKPVTLSCSQTLNHNVMYWYQQKSSQAPKLLFHYYDKDFNNEADTPDNFQSRRPNTSFCFLDIRSPGLGDTAMYLCATSRGGGRGNTEAFFGQGTRLTVV.

The chain recombines TRBV5-5 with TRBJ2-1; 11 bases match TRBD2. Germline CDR1 SGHKS, CDR2 YYEKEE (reference sequence). The V and J ends lost 3 bases and 9 bases, in that order; junction bases with no gene match: 8. CDR3 length: 15 amino acids. CDR3 sequence: CASSSGTSGHSEQFF. The CDR3 DNA follows: TGTGCCAGCAGCTCCGGGACTAGCGGCCACAGTGAGCAGTTCTTC.

This chain uses TRBV19 with TRBJ2-7; weak D call: TRBD2 (6 bases). Trimming took off 3 bases at V and 9 bases at J, with 9 bases between the two ends. The CDR3 has 11 amino acids. Germline V gene lookup returns CDR1 LNHDA and CDR2 SQIVND (reference sequence). The DNA for the CDR3 is TGTGCCAGTAGTATCGGAGGGAGGCAGTACTTC. Protein product: CASSIGGRQYF.

The chain employs TRBV12-3 or TRBV12-4 and TRBJ1-2; D is ambiguous. Trimming removed 5 bases at V and 8 bases at J, with 12 bases between. The length of the CDR3 is 12 residues. The CDR3 DNA reads TGTGCCAGCAGTCCCCCTCAAGGAGGCTACACCTTC. Translating gives CASSPPQGGYTF.

This clone has only a few counts. The gene calls are TRBV6-5 and TRBJ1-6; 11 positions match TRBD1. The germline CDR1 and CDR2 sequences are MNHEY and SVGAGI. CDR3 size: 13 residues. V was clipped by 6 bases and J by 10 bases; unmatched bases: 2. The chain's CDR3 is CASRGTGGSPLHF. The DNA for the CDR3 is TGTGCCAGCAGGGGGACAGGGGGATCACCCCTCCACTTT.

The rearrangement uses TRBV5-5 and TRBJ1-4; D call uncertain. V lost 1 base to trimming and J lost 5 bases, with 15 bases between them. The CDR3 has 16 residues. Per germline, CDR1 SGHKS and CDR2 YYEKEE (reference sequence). The CDR3 DNA is TGTGCCAGCAGCTTGCGTCTTTCGCAGCTGAATGAAAAACTGTTTTTT. Translating it yields CASSLRLSQLNEKLFF.

V and J are TRBV7-9 and TRBJ2-7; no clear D. This CDR3 has 12 amino acids. CDR1 and CDR2 (germline): SEHNR, FQNEAQ (reference sequence). Trimming stripped 4 bases from V and 1 base from J, with 5 bases between. CDR3 bases: TGTGCCAGCAGCTCCCCTTCCTACGAGCAGTACTTC. Protein: CASSSPSYEQYF. Complete variable domain (other parts from reference TRBV7-9 and TRBJ2-7): DTGVSQNPRHKITKRGQNVTFRCDPISEHNRLYWYRQTLGQGPEFLTYFQNEAQLEKSRLLSDRFSAERPKGSFSTLEIQRTEQGDSAMYLCASSSPSYEQYFGPGTRLTVT.

The genes are TRBV14 and TRBJ1-2; a possible D gene is TRBD1 (5 bases). The CDR3 totals 17 residues. The germline V gene encodes CDR1 SGHDN and CDR2 FVKESK. Trimming removed 0 bases at V and 7 bases at J, with 21 bases between. CDR3 amino acids: CASSQDQKGSWAGGYTF. In DNA, the CDR3 is TGTGCCAGCAGCCAAGATCAAAAGGGGTCGTGGGCTGGTGGCTACACCTTC.

Concerning this clone: The sample carries other DNA sequences with the same CDR3. The chain has TRBV19 and TRBJ1-1, with TRBD1 as a possible D gene (5 bases). Germline V gene data show CDR1 as LNHDA and CDR2 as SQIVND (reference sequence). CDR3 size: 13 residues. The germline V and J ends were trimmed by 4 bases and 4 bases, with 10 bases remaining between them. In DNA form, the CDR3 reads TGTGCCAGTAGTAGGGACCTGGGCACTGAAGCTTTCTTT. Its translation is CASSRDLGTEAFF.

The gene calls are TRBV5-1 and TRBJ2-5; 8 bases map to TRBD2. Germline V gene sequence: CDR1 SGHRS, CDR2 YFSETQ. Germline trimming cut 0 bases from V and 2 bases from J; bases unmatched to any gene: 6. This CDR3 has 16 residues. The CDR3, as DNA: TGCGCCAGCAGCTTGGCCGGGGCGGGGGGACAAGAGACCCAGTACTTC. It translates to CASSLAGAGGQETQYF.

This clone was counted a few times. V is TRBV5-4 and J is TRBJ1-3; the D is unclear. The CDR3 length is 15 residues. The germline V gene encodes CDR1 SGHNT and CDR2 YYREEE (reference sequence). The V gene lost 0 bases and the J gene lost 1 base, with 8 bases spanning the gap. The CDR3 reads CASSLGRTSGNTIYF. DNA of the CDR3: TGTGCCAGCAGCTTGGGCCGGACGTCTGGAAACACCATATATTTT. The full variable domain, rest sourced from reference TRBV5-4 and TRBJ1-3, is ETGVTQSPTHLIKTRGQQVTLRCSSQSGHNTVSWYQQALGQGPQFIFQYYREEENGRGNFPPRFSGLQFPNYSSELNVNALELDDSALYLCASSLGRTSGNTIYFGEGSWLTVV.

V and J are TRBV7-8 and TRBJ1-5, with D unresolved. Deletions cut 0 bases from V and 4 bases from J, with 10 bases between. This CDR3 spans 15 amino acids. Looked up from germline, CDR1 is SGHVS and CDR2 is FQNEAQ. The CDR3 DNA reads TGTGCCAGCAGCTTAGCCGGAATAGCAAATCAGCCCCAGCATTTT. Translated, it gives CASSLAGIANQPQHF. Full variable domain (missing parts from reference TRBV7-8 and TRBJ1-5): GAGVSQSPRYKVAKRGQDVALRCDPISGHVSLFWYQQALGQGPEFLTYFQNEAQLDKSGLPSDRFFAERPEGSVSTLKIQRTQQEDSAVYLCASSLAGIANQPQHFGDGTRLSIL.

This clone is a singleton in its sample. This chain connects TRBV5-4 to TRBJ1-4; D remains unclear. V was clipped by 4 bases and J by 7 bases, with 20 bases between them. Germline V gives CDR1 SGHNT, CDR2 YYREEE (reference sequence). The CDR3 is 16 amino acids. CDR3 sequence reads: CASSPEPGQRSEKLFF. The CDR3 nucleotides read TGTGCCAGCAGCCCGGAACCGGGTCAGCGCAGTGAAAAACTGTTTTTT.

This sequence joins TRBV7-3 and TRBJ2-7; TRBD1 matches at 12 bases. CDR1 SGHTA and CDR2 FQGTGA come from the germline V gene. The CDR3 consists of 15 residues. With V trimmed by 4 bases and J by 6 bases, 7 bases remained unmatched. CDR3 nucleotides: TGTGCCAGCAGCTCATCCGGGACAGGGGGCTCCGAGCAGTACTTC. Translation: CASSSSGTGGSEQYF.

V is TRBV3-1 (or the pseudogene TRBV3-2) and J is TRBJ2-7; no clear D. The CDR3 is 15 residues long. Trimming cost V 1 base and J 2 bases, with 12 bases left between them. CDR1 LGHDT and CDR2 YNNKEL come from the germline V gene (reference sequence). The DNA for the CDR3 is TGTGCCAGCAGCCAAGCCCTCGGACGAACCTACGAGCAGTACTTC. As protein: CASSQALGRTYEQYF.

The chain combines TRBV20-1 with TRBJ2-7; tentative D call: TRBD1 (5 bases). V was cut by 2 bases and J by 4 bases, with 6 bases left in between. Germline V gene lookup returns CDR1 DFQATT and CDR2 SNEGSKA (reference sequence). The CDR3 loop spans 11 amino acids. The CDR3 reads CSARQGYEQYF. As DNA, the CDR3 is TGCAGTGCTAGACAGGGTTACGAGCAGTACTTC.

The V and J genes are TRBV4-1 and TRBJ1-1, with D hard to call. CDR3 size: 13 residues. CDR1 is MGHRA, CDR2 YSYEKL, per germline. Trimming took off 4 bases at V and 2 bases at J, with 8 bases between the two ends. The CDR3 DNA reads as TGCGCCAGCAGCCGGGTGGGAAACACTGAAGCTTTCTTT. Its protein product is CASSRVGNTEAFF.